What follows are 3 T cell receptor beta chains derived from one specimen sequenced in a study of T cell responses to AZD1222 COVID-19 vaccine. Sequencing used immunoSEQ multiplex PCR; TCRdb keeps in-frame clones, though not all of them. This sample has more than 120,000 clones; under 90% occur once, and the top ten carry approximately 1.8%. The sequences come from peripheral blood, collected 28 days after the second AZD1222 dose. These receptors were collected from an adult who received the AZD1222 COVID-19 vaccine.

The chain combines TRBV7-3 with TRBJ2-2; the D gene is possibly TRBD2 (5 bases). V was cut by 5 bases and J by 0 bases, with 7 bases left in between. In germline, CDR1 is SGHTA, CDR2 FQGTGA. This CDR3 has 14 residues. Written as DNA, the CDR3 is TGTGCCAGCAGCCGGGGTGCGAACACCGGGGAGCTGTTTTTT. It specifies CASSRGANTGELFF.

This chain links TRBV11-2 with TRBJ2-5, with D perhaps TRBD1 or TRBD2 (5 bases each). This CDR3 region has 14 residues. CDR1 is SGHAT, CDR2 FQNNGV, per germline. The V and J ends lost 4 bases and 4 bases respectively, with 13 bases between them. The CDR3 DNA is TGTGCCAGCAGCTACTACCGGGACGGAGAGACCCAGTACTTC. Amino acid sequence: CASSYYRDGETQYF. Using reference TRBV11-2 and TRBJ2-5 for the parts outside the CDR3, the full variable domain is EAGVAQSPRYKIIEKRQSVAFWCNPISGHATLYWYQQILGQGPKLLIQFQNNGVVDDSQLPKDRFSAERLKGVDSTLKIQPAKLEDSAVYLCASSYYRDGETQYFGPGTRLLVL.

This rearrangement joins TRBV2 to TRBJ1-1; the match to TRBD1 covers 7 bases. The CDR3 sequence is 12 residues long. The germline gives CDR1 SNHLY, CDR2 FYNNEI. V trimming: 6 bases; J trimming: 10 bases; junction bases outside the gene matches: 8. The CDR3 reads CASRGQTYRAFF. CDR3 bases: TGTGCCAGCAGGGGACAGACCTATAGAGCTTTCTTT.